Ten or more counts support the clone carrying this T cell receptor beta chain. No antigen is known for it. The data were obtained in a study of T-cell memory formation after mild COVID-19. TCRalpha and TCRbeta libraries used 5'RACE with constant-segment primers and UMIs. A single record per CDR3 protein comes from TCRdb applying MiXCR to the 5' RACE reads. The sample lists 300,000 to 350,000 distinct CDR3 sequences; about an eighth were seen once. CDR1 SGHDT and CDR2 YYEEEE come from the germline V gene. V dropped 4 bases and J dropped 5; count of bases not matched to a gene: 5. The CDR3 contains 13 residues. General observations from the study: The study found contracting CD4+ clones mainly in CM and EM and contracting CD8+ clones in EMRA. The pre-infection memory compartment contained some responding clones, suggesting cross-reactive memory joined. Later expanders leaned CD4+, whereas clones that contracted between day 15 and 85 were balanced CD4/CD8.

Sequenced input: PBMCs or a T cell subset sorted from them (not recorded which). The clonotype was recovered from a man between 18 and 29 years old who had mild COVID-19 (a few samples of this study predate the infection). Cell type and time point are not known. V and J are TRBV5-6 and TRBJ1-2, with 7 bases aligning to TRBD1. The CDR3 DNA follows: TGTGCCAGCAGCCCGGGGACAGCGTATGGCTACACCTTC. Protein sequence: CASSPGTAYGYTF. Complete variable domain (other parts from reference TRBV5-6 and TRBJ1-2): DAGVTQSPTHLIKTRGQQVTLRCSPKSGHDTVSWYQQALGQGPQFIFQYYEEEERQRGNFPDRFSGHQFPNYSSELNVNALLLGDSALYLCASSPGTAYGYTFGSGTRLTVV.